Below, 22 T cell receptor beta chains from the same sample are listed, as sequenced in a study of blood T cell repertoires in COVID-19. The data were produced by immunoSEQ multiplex PCR, yet TCRdb's version contains in-frame clones alone and is incomplete. This table holds under 150,000 clones, around 80% found once. Input material: peripheral blood. These receptor sequences come from a human donor in a cohort sampled during active COVID-19.

This chain joins TRBV5-1 and TRBJ2-7; D possibly corresponds to TRBD2 (5 bases). Trimming removed 0 bases from V and 2 bases from J, with 12 bases in between. CDR1 SGHRS and CDR2 YFSETQ come from the germline V gene. The CDR3 extends over 15 amino acids. CDR3 nucleotide sequence: TGCGCCAGCAGCTTGGCCGGGGTAGGTCCCTACGAGCAGTACTTC. Translated: CASSLAGVGPYEQYF. Full variable domain (rest looked up from reference TRBV5-1 and TRBJ2-7): KAGVTQTPRYLIKTRGQQVTLSCSPISGHRSVSWYQQTPGQGLQFLFEYFSETQRNKGNFPGRFSGRQFSNSRSEMNVSTLELGDSALYLCASSLAGVGPYEQYFGPGTRLTVT.

The chain links TRBV11-2 to TRBJ1-5; TRBD1 is a possible D gene (5 bases). V lost 1 base to trimming and J lost 1 base, with 14 bases between them. This CDR3 spans 17 amino acids. Looked up from germline, CDR1 is SGHAT and CDR2 is FQNNGV. The CDR3 here is CASSLGQGRGSNQPQHF. The CDR3 DNA follows: TGTGCCAGCAGCTTAGGGCAAGGGCGGGGGAGCAATCAGCCCCAGCATTTT.

The gene calls are TRBV28 and TRBJ1-1; no clear D gene. The germline gives CDR1 MDHEN, CDR2 SYDVKM. The V gene lost 6 bases and the J gene lost 0 bases, with 17 bases spanning the gap. CDR3 length: 16 amino acids. The CDR3 reads CASRPHSGSMNTEAFF. The CDR3 DNA reads as TGTGCCAGCAGGCCCCACAGCGGATCCATGAACACTGAAGCTTTCTTT. The variable domain in full, completed from reference TRBV28 and TRBJ1-1, reads DVKVTQSSRYLVKRTGEKVFLECVQDMDHENMFWYRQDPGLGLRLIYFSYDVKMKEKGDIPEGYSVSREKKERFSLILESASTNQTSMYLCASRPHSGSMNTEAFFGQGTRLTVV.

The rearrangement uses TRBV7-9 and TRBJ1-1; 7 bases fit TRBD1. The CDR3 has 15 amino acids. The junction had 11 bases not matched to a gene; V was cut back by 5 bases and J by 5 bases. CDR1 and CDR2 (germline): SEHNR, FQNEAQ (reference sequence). The CDR3 coding sequence is TGTGCCAGCAGCAATAGACAGGGAATCTCAACTGAAGCTTTCTTT. Translated: CASSNRQGISTEAFF.

This chain links TRBV7-8 with TRBJ1-4, with no clear D. The V end was cut by 5 bases, the J end by 3 bases, with 13 bases between. CDR1 and CDR2 from the germline V gene are SGHVS and FQNEAQ. The CDR3 has 15 residues. In DNA, the CDR3 is TGTGCCAGCAGCCCAATGAGTCACTCTAATGAAAAACTGTTTTTT. It codes for CASSPMSHSNEKLFF.

The chain has TRBV5-1 and TRBJ2-7; no definite D call. The CDR3 loop spans 11 amino acids. The germline V and J ends were trimmed by 2 bases and 5 bases, with 5 bases remaining between them. CDR1 is SGHRS and CDR2 is YFSETQ in the germline V gene. CDR3 in DNA: TGCGCCAGCAGCTTCCTCGACGAGCAGTACTTC. Residues: CASSFLDEQYF.

The chain recombines TRBV19 with TRBJ1-5; D remains ambiguous. Trimming pared 0 bases from V and 1 base from J, leaving 16 bases between. The CDR3 sequence is 18 residues long. The germline V gene has CDR1 LNHDA and CDR2 SQIVND (reference sequence). In nucleotides, the CDR3 is TGTGCCAGTAGTATAGATGAGTTGGCACAGCCGAGCAATCAGCCCCAGCATTTT. Encoded protein: CASSIDELAQPSNQPQHF. The full variable domain, in which reference TRBV19 and TRBJ1-5 provide the parts outside the CDR3, is DGGITQSPKYLFRKEGQNVTLSCEQNLNHDAMYWYRQDPGQGLRLIYYSQIVNDFQKGDIAEGYSVSREKKESFPLTVTSAQKNPTAFYLCASSIDELAQPSNQPQHFGDGTRLSIL.

V gene TRBV18 combines with J gene TRBJ1-3; perhaps TRBD1 as D (5 bases). Trimming removed 8 bases from V and 6 bases from J, with 11 bases in between. CDR1 and CDR2 from the germline V gene are KGHSH and LQKENI. This CDR3 spans 12 amino acids. CDR3 DNA sequence: TGTGCCAGCACGGACGGACAAAACACCATATATTTT. Its protein is CASTDGQNTIYF.

The chain is built from TRBV5-6 and TRBJ1-1; 7 nucleotides line up with TRBD1. V trimming: 1 base; J trimming: 5 bases; junction bases outside the gene matches: 5. This CDR3 is built from 14 residues. In germline, CDR1 is SGHDT, CDR2 YYEEEE. In DNA, the CDR3 is TGTGCCAGCAGCTTGCCCCTACAGGGGACTGAAGCTTTCTTT. Protein sequence: CASSLPLQGTEAFF.

The chain carries TRBV2 and TRBJ2-5; 11 bases match TRBD2. The CDR3 is 14 amino acids. With V trimmed by 7 bases and J by 5 bases, 6 bases remained unmatched. Germline V gene data show CDR1 as SNHLY and CDR2 as FYNNEI. The CDR3 region is CASKSLAGGETQYF. CDR3 in DNA: TGTGCCAGCAAGAGCTTAGCGGGGGGGGAGACCCAGTACTTC.

This chain joins TRBV5-1 and TRBJ1-4; D is possibly TRBD1 (6 bases). Germline-derived CDR1 and CDR2 are SGHRS and YFSETQ. Deletions cut 4 bases from V and 8 bases from J, with 15 bases between. The CDR3 length is 14 residues. CDR3 protein: CASSPMGAGEKLFF. As DNA, the CDR3 is TGCGCCAGCAGCCCCATGGGGGCAGGGGAAAAACTGTTTTTT.

This clone is a singleton in its sample. V is TRBV4-2 and J is TRBJ2-1; 9 nucleotides agree with TRBD2. There are 16 residues in the CDR3. The germline V gene encodes CDR1 LGHNA and CDR2 YNFKEQ. After removal of 0 bases from V and 6 bases from J, the junction contained 6 bases not matched to a gene. The CDR3 spells CASSQDRGGGANEQFF. The CDR3 DNA sequence: TGTGCCAGCAGCCAAGATAGGGGCGGGGGGGCCAATGAGCAGTTCTTC.

The chain carries TRBV6-2 or TRBV6-3 and TRBJ2-7, with 10 bases fitting TRBD1. This CDR3 is 15 amino acids long. Germline assignment: CDR1 MNHEY and CDR2 SVGEGT. The V gene end was trimmed by 6 bases and the J gene end by 3 bases; junction bases not matched to a gene: 8. CDR3 in amino acids: CASSPDRGLRYEQYF. For the CDR3, the DNA is TGTGCCAGCAGCCCCGACAGGGGGCTCCGCTACGAGCAGTACTTC.

The chain has TRBV19 and TRBJ1-2, with D perhaps matching TRBD1 (6 bases). The CDR3 is 13 residues long. The V gene lost 1 base and the J gene lost 7 bases, with 10 bases spanning the gap. CDR1 is LNHDA, CDR2 SQIVND, per germline (reference sequence). CDR3 loop: CASSIGQVGGYTF. The CDR3 coding sequence is TGTGCCAGTAGTATAGGACAGGTTGGTGGCTACACCTTC.

The chain uses TRBV4-2 and TRBJ1-5, with a weak D call TRBD1 (6 bases). Trimming removed 0 bases from V and 6 bases from J, with 9 bases in between. The CDR3 is 14 residues long. The germline V gene encodes CDR1 LGHNA and CDR2 YNFKEQ. CDR3 DNA: TGTGCCAGCAGCCAAGAAACAGGGTTTCAGCCCCAGCATTTT. Its protein product is CASSQETGFQPQHF.

The chain carries TRBV30 and TRBJ2-7; D is perhaps TRBD1 (5 bases). This CDR3 is 15 amino acids long. Germline V gene sequence: CDR1 GTSNPN, CDR2 SVGIG (reference sequence). The ends were cut back, 3 bases at V and 2 bases at J, with 17 bases in the middle. CDR3: CAWRFTGHIPYEQYF. The CDR3, as DNA: TGTGCCTGGAGATTTACAGGACATATTCCCTACGAGCAGTACTTC.

Only one count was recorded for this clone. The chain joins TRBV12-3 or TRBV12-4 to TRBJ1-1, with D unclear. There are 12 residues in the CDR3. V lost 6 bases to trimming and J lost 4 bases, with 9 bases between them. The CDR3, as DNA: TGTGCCAGCAGACTGACTGGCACTGAAGCTTTCTTT. This gives the protein CASRLTGTEAFF.

J is TRBJ1-5 and V is TRBV28, with no clear D. The CDR3 has 14 residues. Trimming left V 6 bases short and J 7 bases short, with 16 bases between. The V gene's germline CDR1 is MDHEN and CDR2 SYDVKM. CDR3 residues: CASRWRGPEQPQHF. The CDR3, as DNA: TGTGCCAGCAGGTGGCGGGGTCCCGAGCAGCCCCAGCATTTT.

The chain joins TRBV12-3 or TRBV12-4 to TRBJ2-7; weak D call: TRBD1 (6 bases). The CDR3 is 13 amino acids. Trimming stripped 3 bases from V and 6 bases from J, with 12 bases between. CDR3 bases: TGTGCCAGCAGTTTGGGGGCTGTGGGCGAGCAGTACTTC. This translates into CASSLGAVGEQYF.

J is TRBJ1-2 and V is TRBV30, with unresolved D. CDR1 is GTSNPN and CDR2 is SVGIG in the germline V gene (reference sequence). The CDR3 has 11 amino acids. Deletions cut 4 bases from V and 8 bases from J, with 11 bases between. CDR3: CAWNLGSGYTF. DNA of the CDR3: TGTGCCTGGAACCTCGGGTCCGGCTACACCTTC.

This sequence joins TRBV6-5 and TRBJ1-2; TRBD1 matches at 7 bases. The V and J ends lost 4 bases and 8 bases, in that order; junction bases with no gene match: 7. Germline-derived CDR1 and CDR2 are MNHEY and SVGAGI. This CDR3 contains 13 residues. CDR3 sequence: CASSFTGDGGYTF. As DNA, the CDR3 is TGTGCCAGCAGTTTTACAGGGGACGGAGGCTACACCTTC.

This chain uses TRBV5-5 with TRBJ2-1; the D gene is possibly TRBD2 (7 bases). The CDR3 consists of 16 residues. Germline assignment: CDR1 SGHKS and CDR2 YYEKEE (reference sequence). Trimming stripped 0 bases from V and 3 bases from J, with 13 bases between. CDR3 nucleotide sequence: TGTGCCAGCAGCTTGGAGTCGGGGGGCGGCTACAATGAGCAGTTCTTC. Translated: CASSLESGGGYNEQFF.